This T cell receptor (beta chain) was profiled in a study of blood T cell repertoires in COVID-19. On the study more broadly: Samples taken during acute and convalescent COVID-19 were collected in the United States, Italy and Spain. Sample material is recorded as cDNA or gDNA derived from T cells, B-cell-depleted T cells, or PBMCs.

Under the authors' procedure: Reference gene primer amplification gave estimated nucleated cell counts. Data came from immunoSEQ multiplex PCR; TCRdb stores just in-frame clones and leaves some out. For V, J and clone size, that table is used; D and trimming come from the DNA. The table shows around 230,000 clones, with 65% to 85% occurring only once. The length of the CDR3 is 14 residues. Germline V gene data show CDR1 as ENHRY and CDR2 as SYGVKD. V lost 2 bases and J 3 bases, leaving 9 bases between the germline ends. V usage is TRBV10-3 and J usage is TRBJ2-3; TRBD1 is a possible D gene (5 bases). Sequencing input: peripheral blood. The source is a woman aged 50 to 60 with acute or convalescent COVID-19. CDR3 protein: CAISEGAATDTQYF. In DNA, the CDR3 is TGTGCCATCAGTGAGGGGGCCGCAACAGATACGCAGTATTTT.